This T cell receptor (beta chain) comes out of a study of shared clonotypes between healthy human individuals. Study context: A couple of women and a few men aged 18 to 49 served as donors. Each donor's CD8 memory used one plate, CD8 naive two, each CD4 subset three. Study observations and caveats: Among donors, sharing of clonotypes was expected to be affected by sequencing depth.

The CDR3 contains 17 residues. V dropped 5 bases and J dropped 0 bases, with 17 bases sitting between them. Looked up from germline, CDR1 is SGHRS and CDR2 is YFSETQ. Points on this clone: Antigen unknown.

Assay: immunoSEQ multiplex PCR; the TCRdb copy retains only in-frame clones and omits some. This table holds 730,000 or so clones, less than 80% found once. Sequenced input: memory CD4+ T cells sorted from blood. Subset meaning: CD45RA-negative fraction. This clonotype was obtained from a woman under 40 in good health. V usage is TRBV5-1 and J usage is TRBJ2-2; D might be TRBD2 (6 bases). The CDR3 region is CASSPSVAGTNTGELFF. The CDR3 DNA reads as TGCGCCAGCAGTCCTAGTGTCGCGGGAACGAACACCGGGGAGCTGTTTTTT.